Listed here are 15 T cell receptor beta chains from one sample, sequenced in a study of control samples from healthy donors and cancer patients. Generated by immunoSEQ multiplex PCR, the TCRdb table keeps only in-frame clones and is missing some. The sample contains about 130,000 clones, 85% to 95% of which appear only once. What was sequenced was PBMCs. These receptors were obtained from a man older than 75 with head and neck cancer.

The chain is built from TRBV4-1 and TRBJ2-1, with D possibly being TRBD2 (5 bases). From germline, CDR1 is MGHRA and CDR2 YSYEKL. Trimming cost V 0 bases and J 14 bases, with 20 bases left between them. The CDR3 consists of 15 residues. This CDR3 is CASSQDGSAEISKFF. CDR3 nucleotides: TGCGCCAGCAGCCAAGATGGGAGCGCAGAAATTTCAAAGTTCTTC.

This clone was seen just once. The gene calls are TRBV6-2 or TRBV6-3 and TRBJ2-1, with TRBD2 matching over 9 bases. The CDR3 sequence is 16 residues long. In germline, CDR1 is MNHEY, CDR2 SVGEGT. V lost 0 bases, J lost 7 bases, and 7 bases stayed unmatched. CDR3 amino acids: CASSYSSSGIINEQFF. In nucleotides, the CDR3 is TGTGCCAGCAGTTACTCGTCTAGCGGGATTATTAATGAGCAGTTCTTC.

The chain couples TRBV5-1 to TRBJ2-2, with a possible D match to TRBD2 (6 bases). The germline gives CDR1 SGHRS, CDR2 YFSETQ. There are 15 residues in the CDR3. V lost 3 bases and J lost 5, with 14 bases in between. Here the CDR3 reads CASSYSAGGTGELFF. CDR3 nucleotide sequence: TGCGCCAGCAGCTACAGTGCAGGAGGGACCGGGGAGCTGTTTTTT.

This clone was observed a handful of times. The rearrangement links TRBV6-5 to TRBJ2-5, with D perhaps matching TRBD1 or TRBD2 (5 bases each). V lost 7 bases to trimming and J lost 0 bases, with 15 bases between them. Germline CDR1 MNHEY, CDR2 SVGAGI. This CDR3 is built from 15 residues. This CDR3 is CASTLRPGHQETQYF. CDR3 in DNA: TGTGCCAGCACCCTACGACCGGGACACCAAGAGACCCAGTACTTC.

The chain joins TRBV6-5 to TRBJ2-5; no reliable D call. V dropped 7 bases and J dropped 5 bases, with 14 bases sitting between them. This CDR3 spans 13 amino acids. Germline lookup yields CDR1 MNHEY and CDR2 SVGAGI. The CDR3 sequence: CASTPQWVETQYF. CDR3 nucleotide sequence: TGTGCCAGCACCCCACAGTGGGTTGAGACCCAGTACTTC.

This sequence joins TRBV7-2 and TRBJ2-3; the D gene is possibly TRBD1 (5 bases). The CDR3 is 15 amino acids. Trimming stripped 0 bases from V and 4 bases from J, with 11 bases between. Germline CDR1 is SGHTA and CDR2 is FQGNSA. This CDR3 is CASSLARVGADTQYF. The CDR3 DNA reads as TGTGCCAGCAGCTTAGCGCGAGTAGGGGCAGATACGCAGTATTTT.

V usage is TRBV6-1 and J usage is TRBJ2-5; a possible D gene is TRBD2 (7 bases). CDR3 length: 16 residues. Per germline, CDR1 MNHNS and CDR2 SASEGT. V lost 2 bases, J lost 1 base, and 14 bases lay in between. CDR3 in DNA: TGTGCCAGCAGTGAAATGTTTCGGGGGGCCCAAGAGACCCAGTACTTC. Amino acids: CASSEMFRGAQETQYF.

The V gene is TRBV5-1, the J gene TRBJ1-3; D not certain. Between the trimmed V and J ends, which lost 4 bases and 3 bases, there was a span of 8 bases. CDR1 SGHRS and CDR2 YFSETQ come from the germline V gene. The length of the CDR3 is 13 residues. CDR3 sequence reads: CASSVPIGNTIYF. The CDR3, as DNA: TGCGCCAGCAGCGTCCCGATTGGAAACACCATATATTTT.

The chain couples TRBV19 to TRBJ1-5; D is unclear. V lost 2 bases, J lost 0 bases, and 5 bases lay in between. This CDR3 has 14 residues. Germline loops: CDR1 LNHDA, CDR2 SQIVND (reference sequence). As DNA, the CDR3 is TGTGCCAGTAGTATAAAGTATAGCAATCAGCCCCAGCATTTT. Translating gives CASSIKYSNQPQHF.

The chain couples TRBV2 to TRBJ2-3; D uncertain. V lost 2 bases to trimming and J lost 6 bases, with 6 bases between them. In germline, CDR1 is SNHLY, CDR2 FYNNEI. The CDR3 is 12 residues long. The CDR3 coding sequence is TGTGCCAGCAGTGAACGCCGGGATACGCAGTATTTT. It is translated as CASSERRDTQYF.

The CDR3 DNA sequence: TGTGCCAGCAGTGAATCCAACAGGGGGCGTCGGGGCTACACCTTC. It yields the protein CASSESNRGRRGYTF. The chain combines TRBV6-1 with TRBJ1-2; TRBD1 agrees at 9 bases. V gave up 2 bases and J gave up 8 bases; unmatched junction bases: 9. CDR3 length: 15 residues. Germline lookup yields CDR1 MNHNS and CDR2 SASEGT.

This clone was seen just once. The CDR3 protein is CASQKEPNTGELFF. CDR3 DNA sequence: TGTGCCAGCCAAAAGGAACCGAACACCGGGGAGCTGTTTTTT. The V call is TRBV9, the J call TRBJ2-2; D gene ambiguous. The CDR3 sequence is 14 residues long. V was trimmed by 7 bases and J by 0 bases, leaving 10 bases between them. From germline, CDR1 is SGDLS and CDR2 YYNGEE.

J is TRBJ2-1 and V is TRBV5-4, with D perhaps matching TRBD1 (5 bases). This CDR3 comprises 11 residues. Germline CDR1 is SGHNT and CDR2 is YYREEE (reference sequence). The V and J ends lost 5 bases and 10 bases respectively, with 10 bases between them. The CDR3 protein is CASRSRTEQFF. The CDR3 DNA reads TGTGCCAGCAGGAGCCGGACAGAGCAGTTCTTC.

This clone was seen a single time. This chain uses TRBV7-9 with TRBJ1-6; 9 bases line up with TRBD1. V was pared by 5 bases and J by 10 bases, with 9 bases of the junction left unmatched. This CDR3 has 15 residues. Germline CDR1 SEHNR, CDR2 FQNEAQ (reference sequence). The CDR3 protein is CASSLSGTGLSPLHF. In DNA, the CDR3 is TGTGCCAGCAGCCTCTCCGGGACAGGGCTCTCACCCCTCCACTTT.

The V call is TRBV18, the J call TRBJ2-3; the D is unclear. Trimming shortened V by 1 base and J by 6 bases, and 11 bases separated the two germline ends. Germline lookup yields CDR1 KGHSH and CDR2 LQKENI. The CDR3 has 14 amino acids. The CDR3 reads CASSPRTARDTQYF. Written as DNA, the CDR3 is TGTGCCAGCTCACCACGGACGGCTCGGGATACGCAGTATTTT. Full variable domain (outside the CDR3, taken from reference TRBV18 and TRBJ2-3): NAGVMQNPRHLVRRRGQEARLRCSPMKGHSHVYWYRQLPEEGLKFMVYLQKENIIDESGMPKERFSAEFPKEGPSILRIQQVVRGDSAAYFCASSPRTARDTQYFGPGTRLTVL.